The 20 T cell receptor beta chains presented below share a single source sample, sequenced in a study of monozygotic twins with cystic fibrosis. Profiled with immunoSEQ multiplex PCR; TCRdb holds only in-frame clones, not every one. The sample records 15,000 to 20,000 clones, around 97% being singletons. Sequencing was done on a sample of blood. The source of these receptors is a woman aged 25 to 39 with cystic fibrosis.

CDR3 residues: CASSPGLNYGYTF. CDR3 coding DNA: TGTGCCAGCAGCCCCGGCCTTAACTATGGCTACACCTTC. The chain has TRBV9 and TRBJ1-2; no clear D. Germline V gene sequence: CDR1 SGDLS, CDR2 YYNGEE. Trimming removed 4 bases at V and 1 base at J, with 8 bases between. This CDR3 comprises 13 residues.

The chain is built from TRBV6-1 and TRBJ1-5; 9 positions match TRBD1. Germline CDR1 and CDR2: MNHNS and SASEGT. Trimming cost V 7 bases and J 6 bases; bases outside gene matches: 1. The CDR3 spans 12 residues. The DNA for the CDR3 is TGTGCCAGCAAACAGGGGGCTCAGCCCCAGCATTTT. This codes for CASKQGAQPQHF.

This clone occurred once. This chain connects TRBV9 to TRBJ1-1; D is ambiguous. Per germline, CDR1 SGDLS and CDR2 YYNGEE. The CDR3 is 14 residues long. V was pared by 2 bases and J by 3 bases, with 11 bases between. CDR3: CASSVNTLDTEAFF. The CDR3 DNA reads TGTGCCAGCAGCGTCAATACGCTTGACACTGAAGCTTTCTTT.

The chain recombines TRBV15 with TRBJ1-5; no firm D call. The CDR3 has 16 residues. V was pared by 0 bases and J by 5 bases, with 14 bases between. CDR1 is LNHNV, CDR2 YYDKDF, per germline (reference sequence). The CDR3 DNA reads TGTGCCACCAGCAGAGATGACGGGTTGTCCGATCAGCCCCAGCATTTT. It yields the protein CATSRDDGLSDQPQHF. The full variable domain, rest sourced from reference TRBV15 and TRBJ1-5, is DAMVIQNPRYQVTQFGKPVTLSCSQTLNHNVMYWYQQKSSQAPKLLFHYYDKDFNNEADTPDNFQSRRPNTSFCFLDIRSPGLGDTAMYLCATSRDDGLSDQPQHFGDGTRLSIL.

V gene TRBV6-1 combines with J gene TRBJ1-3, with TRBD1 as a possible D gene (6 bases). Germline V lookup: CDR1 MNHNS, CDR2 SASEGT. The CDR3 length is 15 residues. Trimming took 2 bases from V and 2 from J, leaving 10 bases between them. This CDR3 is CASSESEGAGNTIYF. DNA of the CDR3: TGTGCCAGCAGTGAATCGGAGGGGGCTGGAAACACCATATATTTT.

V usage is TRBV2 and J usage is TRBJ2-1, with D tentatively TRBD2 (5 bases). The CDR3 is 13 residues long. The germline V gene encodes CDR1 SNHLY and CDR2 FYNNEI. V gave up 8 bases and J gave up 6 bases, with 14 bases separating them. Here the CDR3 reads CASETQSGNEQFF. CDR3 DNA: TGTGCCAGCGAAACCCAAAGCGGCAATGAGCAGTTCTTC.

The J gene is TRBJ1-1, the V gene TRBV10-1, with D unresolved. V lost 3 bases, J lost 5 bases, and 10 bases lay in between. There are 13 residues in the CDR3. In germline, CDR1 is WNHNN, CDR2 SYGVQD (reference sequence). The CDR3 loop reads CASSDPGWTEAFF. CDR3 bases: TGCGCCAGCAGTGACCCAGGATGGACTGAAGCTTTCTTT.

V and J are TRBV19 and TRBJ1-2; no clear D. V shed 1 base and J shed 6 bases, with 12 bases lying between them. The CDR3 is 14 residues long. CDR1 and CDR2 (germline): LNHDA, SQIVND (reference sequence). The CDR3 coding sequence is TGTGCCAGTAGTATAGGGCCCCGGCACGATGGCTACACCTTC. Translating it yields CASSIGPRHDGYTF. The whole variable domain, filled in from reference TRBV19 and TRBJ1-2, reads DGGITQSPKYLFRKEGQNVTLSCEQNLNHDAMYWYRQDPGQGLRLIYYSQIVNDFQKGDIAEGYSVSREKKESFPLTVTSAQKNPTAFYLCASSIGPRHDGYTFGSGTRLTVV.

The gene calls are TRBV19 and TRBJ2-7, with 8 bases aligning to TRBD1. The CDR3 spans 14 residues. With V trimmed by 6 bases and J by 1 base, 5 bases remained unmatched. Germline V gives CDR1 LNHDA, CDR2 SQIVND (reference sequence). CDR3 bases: TGTGCCAGTAGAAGGCAGGGGGCTTCCTACGAGCAGTACTTC. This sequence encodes CASRRQGASYEQYF.

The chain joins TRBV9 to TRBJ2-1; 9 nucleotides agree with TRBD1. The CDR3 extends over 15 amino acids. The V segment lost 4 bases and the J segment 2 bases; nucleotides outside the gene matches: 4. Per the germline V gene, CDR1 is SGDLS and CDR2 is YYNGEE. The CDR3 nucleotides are TGTGCCAGCAGCCAACAGGGGGCAGCCTACAATGAGCAGTTCTTC. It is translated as CASSQQGAAYNEQFF.

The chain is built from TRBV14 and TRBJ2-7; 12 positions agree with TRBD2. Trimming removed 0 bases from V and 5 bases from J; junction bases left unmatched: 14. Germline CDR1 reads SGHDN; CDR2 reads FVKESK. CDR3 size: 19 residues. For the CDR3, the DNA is TGTGCCAGCAGCCAAGATTTTATCCTAGCGGGGGGGCCCGCCGACGAGCAGTACTTC. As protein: CASSQDFILAGGPADEQYF.

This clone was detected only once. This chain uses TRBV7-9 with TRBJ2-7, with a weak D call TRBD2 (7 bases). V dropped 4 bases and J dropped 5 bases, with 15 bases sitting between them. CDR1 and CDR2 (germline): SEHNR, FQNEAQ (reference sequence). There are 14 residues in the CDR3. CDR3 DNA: TGTGCCAGCAGCTATGAGGGGGGGACGAACGAGCAGTACTTC. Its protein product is CASSYEGGTNEQYF.

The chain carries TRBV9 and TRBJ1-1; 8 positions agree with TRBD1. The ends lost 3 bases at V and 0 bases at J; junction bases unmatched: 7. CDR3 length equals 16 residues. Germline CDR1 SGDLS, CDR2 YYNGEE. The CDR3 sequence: CASSGKSDRVNTEAFF. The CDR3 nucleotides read TGTGCCAGCAGCGGGAAATCGGACAGGGTGAACACTGAAGCTTTCTTT.

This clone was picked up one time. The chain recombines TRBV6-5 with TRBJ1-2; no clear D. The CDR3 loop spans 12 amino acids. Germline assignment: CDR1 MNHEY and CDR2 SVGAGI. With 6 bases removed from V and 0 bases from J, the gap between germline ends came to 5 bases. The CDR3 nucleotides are TGTGCCAGCAGGGCTTCTAACTATGGCTACACCTTC. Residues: CASRASNYGYTF.

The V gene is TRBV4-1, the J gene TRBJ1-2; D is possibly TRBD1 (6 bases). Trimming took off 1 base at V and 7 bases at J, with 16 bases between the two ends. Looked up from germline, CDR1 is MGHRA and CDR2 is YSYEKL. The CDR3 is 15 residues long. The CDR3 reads CASSQVTGKAGGYTF. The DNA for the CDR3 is TGCGCCAGCAGCCAAGTAACAGGGAAGGCGGGTGGCTACACCTTC.

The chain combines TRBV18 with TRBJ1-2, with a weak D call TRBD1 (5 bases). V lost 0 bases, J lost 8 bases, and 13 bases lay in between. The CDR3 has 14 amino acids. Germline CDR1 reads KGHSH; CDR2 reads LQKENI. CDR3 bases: TGTGCCAGCTCACCACCGTTTGGAGGGGAGGGCTACACCTTC. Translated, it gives CASSPPFGGEGYTF.

CDR3 DNA sequence: TGTGCCAGCAGTTCCTCGTCCCGGGACATTCGTCGCGGCTACACCTTC. Translated, it gives CASSSSSRDIRRGYTF. The rearrangement joins TRBV6-5 to TRBJ1-2; D might be TRBD1 (6 bases). CDR1 MNHEY and CDR2 SVGAGI come from the germline V gene. CDR3 size: 16 residues. V lost 4 bases and J 8 bases, leaving 23 bases between the germline ends.

CDR3 loop: CASSPDSGGDYGYTF. The CDR3 DNA is TGTGCCAGCAGCCCTGACTCGGGGGGGGACTATGGCTACACCTTC. The gene calls are TRBV14 and TRBJ1-2; a possible D gene is TRBD1 (5 bases). The CDR3 totals 15 residues. The V end lost 4 bases, the J end lost 3 bases, and 15 bases lay between the germline ends. Germline V CDR1 and CDR2: SGHDN, FVKESK.

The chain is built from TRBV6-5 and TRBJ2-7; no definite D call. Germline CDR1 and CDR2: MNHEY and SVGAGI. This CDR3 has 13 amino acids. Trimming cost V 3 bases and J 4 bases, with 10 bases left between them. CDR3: CASSYHLDYEQYF. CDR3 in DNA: TGTGCCAGCAGTTATCACTTAGATTACGAGCAGTACTTC.

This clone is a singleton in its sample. CDR3 bases: TGTGCCAGTTCCGGGTCACTCAATCAGCCCCAGCATTTT. It translates to CASSGSLNQPQHF. The chain links TRBV19 to TRBJ1-5; D uncertain. Germline assignment: CDR1 LNHDA and CDR2 SQIVND (reference sequence). V was trimmed by 8 bases and J by 3 bases, leaving 11 bases between them. CDR3 length: 13 amino acids.